This TCR beta chain was retrieved from a study of CD8 T cells in Susac syndrome. With random hexamers, reverse transcription was performed on about 0.45 to 1 ug of RNA. A single record per CDR3 protein comes from TCRdb applying MiXCR to the immunoSEQ multiplex PCR reads. The sample contains around 130,000 distinct CDR3 sequences, roughly 76% of which appear only once. The table lists this clonotype with a count of one. Sequenced sample: CD8+ T cells from PBMCs. This clonotype originated in a human donor with multiple sclerosis.

The CDR3 region is CASSDPWNEQFF. The CDR3, as DNA: TGTGCCAGCAGTGACCCGTGGAATGAGCAGTTCTTC. This chain links TRBV25-1 with TRBJ2-1; the D is unclear. CDR3 length: 12 amino acids. Trimming pared 3 bases from V and 7 bases from J, leaving 7 bases between. Germline values: CDR1 MGHDK, CDR2 SYGVNS.